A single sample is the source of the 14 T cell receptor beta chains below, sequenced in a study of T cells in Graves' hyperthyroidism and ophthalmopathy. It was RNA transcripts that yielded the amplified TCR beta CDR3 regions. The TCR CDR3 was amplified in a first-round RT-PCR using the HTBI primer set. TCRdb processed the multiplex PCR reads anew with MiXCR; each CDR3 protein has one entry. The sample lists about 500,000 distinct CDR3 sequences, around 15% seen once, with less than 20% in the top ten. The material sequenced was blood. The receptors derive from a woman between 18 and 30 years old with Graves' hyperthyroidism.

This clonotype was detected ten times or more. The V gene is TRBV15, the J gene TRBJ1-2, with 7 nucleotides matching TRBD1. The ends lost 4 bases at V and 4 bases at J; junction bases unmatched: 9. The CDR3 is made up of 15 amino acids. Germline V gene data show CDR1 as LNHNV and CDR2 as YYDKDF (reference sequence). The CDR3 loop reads CATSKPGTVIYGYTF. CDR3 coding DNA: TGTGCCACCAGCAAACCCGGGACAGTCATCTATGGCTACACCTTC.

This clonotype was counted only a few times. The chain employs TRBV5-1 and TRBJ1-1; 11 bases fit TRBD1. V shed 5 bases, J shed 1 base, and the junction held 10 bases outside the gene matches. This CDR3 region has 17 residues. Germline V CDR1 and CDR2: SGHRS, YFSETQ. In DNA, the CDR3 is TGCGCCAGCAGTCGTAGCGGGACAGGGGGTTCGAACACTGAAGCTTTCTTT. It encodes CASSRSGTGGSNTEAFF.

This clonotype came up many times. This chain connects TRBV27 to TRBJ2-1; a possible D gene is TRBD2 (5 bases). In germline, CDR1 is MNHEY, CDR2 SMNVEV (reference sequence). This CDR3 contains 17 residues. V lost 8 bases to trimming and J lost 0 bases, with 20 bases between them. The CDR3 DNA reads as TGTGCCAGCCACCGCGGGCAGGACGGCAGCTCCTACAATGAGCAGTTCTTC. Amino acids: CASHRGQDGSSYNEQFF.

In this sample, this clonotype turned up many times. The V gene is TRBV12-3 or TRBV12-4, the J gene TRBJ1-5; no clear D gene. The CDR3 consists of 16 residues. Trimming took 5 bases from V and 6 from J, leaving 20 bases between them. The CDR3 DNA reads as TGTGCCAGCAGTAATCGACCCCGTTCGGGCATTCAGCCCCAGCATTTT. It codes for CASSNRPRSGIQPQHF.

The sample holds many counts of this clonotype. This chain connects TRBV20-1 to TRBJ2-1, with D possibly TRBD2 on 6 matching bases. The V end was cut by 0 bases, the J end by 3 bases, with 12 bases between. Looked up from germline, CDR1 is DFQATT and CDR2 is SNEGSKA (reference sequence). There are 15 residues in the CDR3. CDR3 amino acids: CSARDRTGDYNEQFF. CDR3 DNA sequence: TGCAGTGCTAGAGATAGGACGGGAGACTACAATGAGCAGTTCTTC.

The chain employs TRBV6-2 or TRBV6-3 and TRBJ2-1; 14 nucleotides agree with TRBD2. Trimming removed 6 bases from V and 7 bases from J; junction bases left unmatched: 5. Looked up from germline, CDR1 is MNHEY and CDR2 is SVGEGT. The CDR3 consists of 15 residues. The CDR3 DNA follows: TGTGCCAGCAGAGGGACTAGCGGGGGTGAGAATGAGCAGTTCTTC. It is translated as CASRGTSGGENEQFF.

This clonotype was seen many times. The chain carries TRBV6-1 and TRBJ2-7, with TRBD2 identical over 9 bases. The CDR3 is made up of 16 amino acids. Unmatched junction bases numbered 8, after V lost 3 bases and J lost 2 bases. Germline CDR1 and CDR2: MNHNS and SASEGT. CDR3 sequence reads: CASSEGSGSLAYEQYV. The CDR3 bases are TGTGCCAGCAGTGAGGGTAGCGGGAGTTTGGCCTACGAGCAGTACGTC.

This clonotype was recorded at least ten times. CDR3 bases: TGTGCCAGCAGTTTGGGGCAGGGGAAGGGTAACACTGAAGCTTTCTTT. This sequence encodes CASSLGQGKGNTEAFF. The gene calls are TRBV27 and TRBJ1-1; D perhaps matches TRBD1 (6 bases). This CDR3 is 16 amino acids long. Germline V CDR1 and CDR2: MNHEY, SMNVEV (reference sequence). Trimming took off 3 bases at V and 2 bases at J, with 16 bases between the two ends.

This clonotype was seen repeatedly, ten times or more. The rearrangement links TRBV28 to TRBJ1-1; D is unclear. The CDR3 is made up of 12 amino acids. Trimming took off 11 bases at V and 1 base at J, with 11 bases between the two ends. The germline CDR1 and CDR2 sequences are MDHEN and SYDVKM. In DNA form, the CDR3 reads TGTGCCGTGTACTCAGCGAACACTGAAGCTTTCTTT. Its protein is CAVYSANTEAFF.

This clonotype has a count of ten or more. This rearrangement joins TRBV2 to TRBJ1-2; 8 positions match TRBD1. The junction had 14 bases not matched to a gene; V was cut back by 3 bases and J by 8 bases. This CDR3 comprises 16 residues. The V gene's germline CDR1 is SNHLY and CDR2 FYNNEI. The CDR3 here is CASSDGQGAGVGGYTF. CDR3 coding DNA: TGTGCCAGCAGTGATGGCCAGGGGGCCGGGGTTGGAGGCTACACCTTC.

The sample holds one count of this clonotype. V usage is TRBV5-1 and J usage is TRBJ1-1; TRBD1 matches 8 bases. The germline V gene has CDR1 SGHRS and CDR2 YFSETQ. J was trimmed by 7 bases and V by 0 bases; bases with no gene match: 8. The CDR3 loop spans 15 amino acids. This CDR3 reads CASSLGDRRLSEAFF. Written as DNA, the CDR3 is TGCGCCAGCAGCTTGGGGGACAGGAGGCTAAGTGAAGCTTTCTTT.

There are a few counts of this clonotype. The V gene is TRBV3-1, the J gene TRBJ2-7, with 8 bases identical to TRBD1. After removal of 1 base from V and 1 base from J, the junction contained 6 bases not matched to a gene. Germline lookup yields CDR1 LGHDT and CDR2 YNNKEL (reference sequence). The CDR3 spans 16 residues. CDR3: CASSQGTGLRSYEQYV. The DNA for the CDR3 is TGTGCCAGCAGCCAAGGGACAGGGTTGAGGTCCTACGAGCAGTACGTC.

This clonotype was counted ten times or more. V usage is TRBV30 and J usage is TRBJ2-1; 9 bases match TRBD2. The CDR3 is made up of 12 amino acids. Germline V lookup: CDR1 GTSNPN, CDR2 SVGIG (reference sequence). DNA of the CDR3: TGTTCCCTAGCGGGGCAGCTCAATGAGCAGTTCTTC. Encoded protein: CSLAGQLNEQFF.

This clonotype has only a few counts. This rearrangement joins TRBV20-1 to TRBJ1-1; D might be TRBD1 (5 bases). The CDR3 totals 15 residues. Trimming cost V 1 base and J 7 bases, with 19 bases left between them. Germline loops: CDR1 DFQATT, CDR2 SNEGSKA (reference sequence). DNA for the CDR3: TGCAGTGCTAGAGCAGGGAGGGGTTTTACGTTTGAAGCTTTCTTT. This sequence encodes CSARAGRGFTFEAFF.